This entry lists 2 T cell receptor beta chains sequenced from one sample in a study of glioma-infiltrating T cells. Using RNA template, CDR3s of TCR alpha and beta were amplified with iRepertoire arm-PCR. TCRdb independently ran MiXCR on the multiplex PCR reads; one entry per CDR3 protein. The table includes around 100,000 distinct CDR3 sequences, about 30% detected once. Sequenced input: glioma tissue, nonneoplastic brain tissue, or PBMCs (not recorded which). These TCRs come from a human donor with low-grade glioma or glioblastoma, undergoing nonglioma brain surgery, or in good health (not recorded which).

The V call is TRBV19, the J call TRBJ2-1; TRBD1 matches 10 bases. This CDR3 spans 15 amino acids. With 11 bases clipped from V and 4 bases from J, the junction kept 11 bases outside the gene matches. CDR1 and CDR2 from the germline V gene are LNHDA and SQIVND (reference sequence). CDR3 in amino acids: CASARGQGRYNEQFF. The CDR3 coding sequence is TGTGCCTCAGCTCGGGGACAGGGGAGATACAATGAGCAGTTCTTC.

This clonotype was recorded many times. This chain uses TRBV6-1 with TRBJ2-5, with D possibly TRBD1 on 5 matching bases. Trimming removed 1 base from V and 4 bases from J, with 13 bases in between. The length of the CDR3 is 15 residues. The germline gives CDR1 MNHNS, CDR2 SASEGT. Here the CDR3 reads CASSEGGRAPETQYF. The CDR3 DNA reads as TGTGCCAGCAGTGAAGGTGGCAGGGCCCCAGAGACCCAGTACTTC.